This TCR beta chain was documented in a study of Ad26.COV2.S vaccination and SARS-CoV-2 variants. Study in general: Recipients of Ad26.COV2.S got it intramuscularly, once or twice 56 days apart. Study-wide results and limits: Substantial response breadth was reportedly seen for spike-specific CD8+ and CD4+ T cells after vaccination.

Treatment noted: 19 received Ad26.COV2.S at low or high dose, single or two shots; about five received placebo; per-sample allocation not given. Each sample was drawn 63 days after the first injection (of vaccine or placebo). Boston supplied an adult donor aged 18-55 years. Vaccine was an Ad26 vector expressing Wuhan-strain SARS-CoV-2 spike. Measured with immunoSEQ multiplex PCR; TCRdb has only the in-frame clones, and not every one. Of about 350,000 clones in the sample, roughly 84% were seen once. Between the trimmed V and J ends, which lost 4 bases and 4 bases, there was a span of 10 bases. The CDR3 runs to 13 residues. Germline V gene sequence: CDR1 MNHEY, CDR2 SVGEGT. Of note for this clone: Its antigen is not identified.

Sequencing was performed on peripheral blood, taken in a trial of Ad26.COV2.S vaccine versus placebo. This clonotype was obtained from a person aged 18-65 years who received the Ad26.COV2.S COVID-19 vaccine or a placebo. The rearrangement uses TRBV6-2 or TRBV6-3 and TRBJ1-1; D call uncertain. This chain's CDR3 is CASSLPESTEAFF. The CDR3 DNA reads TGTGCCAGCAGTTTACCGGAGAGCACTGAAGCTTTCTTT.